The 22 T cell receptor beta chains in this list originate from one sample, sequenced in a study of cytomegalovirus exposure and HLA in healthy donors. Both 60 Vbeta primers and 13 Jbeta primers went into the PCR. Repertoires were generated with immunoSEQ multiplex PCR, while TCRdb's copy carries only in-frame clones and drops some. In all, the sample yields 95,000 to 150,000 clones. Specimen: PBMCs. Receptors were obtained from a man aged 35 to 55 in good health and CMV-seronegative.

The rearrangement links TRBV5-4 to TRBJ2-1; the D is unclear. The CDR3 has 11 amino acids. Trimming cost V 5 bases and J 6 bases, with 6 bases left between them. Germline CDR1 SGHNT, CDR2 YYREEE (reference sequence). CDR3: CASRALNEQFF. The DNA of the CDR3 is TGTGCCAGCAGGGCCCTCAATGAGCAGTTCTTC. Based on the CDR3 plus reference TRBV5-4 and TRBJ2-1, the full variable domain is ETGVTQSPTHLIKTRGQQVTLRCSSQSGHNTVSWYQQALGQGPQFIFQYYREEENGRGNFPPRFSGLQFPNYSSELNVNALELDDSALYLCASRALNEQFFGPGTRLTVL.

J is TRBJ2-7 and V is TRBV11-2, with D possibly TRBD1 on 6 matching bases. V was cut by 5 bases and J by 1 base, with 21 bases left in between. CDR3 length equals 17 residues. Germline V gives CDR1 SGHAT, CDR2 FQNNGV. The CDR3 loop is CASSRRTVSVHSYEQYF. The CDR3, as DNA: TGTGCCAGCAGCCGTAGGACAGTTTCTGTGCATTCCTACGAGCAGTACTTC.

Of note for this clone: In the same sample, other DNA sequences code for this CDR3. This chain joins TRBV30 and TRBJ1-5; maybe TRBD1 (6 bases). In germline, CDR1 is GTSNPN, CDR2 SVGIG (reference sequence). The CDR3 is 13 residues long. Trimming removed 2 bases at V and 2 bases at J, with 7 bases between. CDR3 DNA sequence: TGTGCCTGGAGTAACAGGGGCAATCAGCCCCAGCATTTT. Encoded protein: CAWSNRGNQPQHF.

V and J are TRBV2 and TRBJ2-5; D possibly corresponds to TRBD2 (5 bases). V gave up 4 bases and J gave up 7 bases, with 13 bases separating them. Germline assignment: CDR1 SNHLY and CDR2 FYNNEI. The CDR3 runs to 13 residues. CDR3 DNA: TGTGCCAGCAGTGGGACGGATGGGAGGACCCAGTACTTC. Translated, it gives CASSGTDGRTQYF.

Regarding this clone: The junction does not match germline at one end; this may be a read error. V usage is TRBV5-1 and J usage is TRBJ2-6; a weak D match, TRBD1 (5 bases). Germline V gene sequence: CDR1 SGHRS, CDR2 YFSETQ. The CDR3 sequence is 15 residues long. CDR3 protein: CASRPSNSGANVLPF. CDR3 bases: TGCGCCAGTAGGCCCTCAAACTCTGGGGCCAACGTCCTGCCTTTC.

V gene TRBV5-6 combines with J gene TRBJ1-5; D is perhaps TRBD1 (6 bases). The CDR3 has 14 amino acids. V lost 4 bases and J 12 bases, leaving 20 bases between the germline ends. Per germline, CDR1 SGHDT and CDR2 YYEEEE. The CDR3 protein is CASSPLRGTESQHF. CDR3 DNA sequence: TGTGCCAGCAGCCCCCTTAGGGGGACCGAGAGCCAGCATTTT.

This chain uses TRBV5-1 with TRBJ2-3; 10 nucleotides align to TRBD1. From germline, CDR1 is SGHRS and CDR2 YFSETQ. V lost 4 bases and J lost 4; bases outside the gene matches: 12. This CDR3 comprises 17 residues. CDR3 nucleotide sequence: TGCGCCAGCAGCCCAGGGTCCGGGACAGGGGTTCCAGATACGCAGTATTTT. This sequence encodes CASSPGSGTGVPDTQYF.

The chain is built from TRBV4-2 and TRBJ2-2, with a tentative D call TRBD2 (5 bases). Trimming stripped 1 base from V and 7 bases from J, with 13 bases between. The CDR3 has 15 residues. Per the germline V gene, CDR1 is LGHNA and CDR2 is YNFKEQ. Here the CDR3 DNA reads TGTGCCAGCAGCCAAGGCGCGGTCGAGGGCGGGGAGCTGTTTTTT. Amino acid sequence: CASSQGAVEGGELFF.

The J gene is TRBJ1-1, the V gene TRBV19; TRBD1 aligns across 7 bases. Germline-derived CDR1 and CDR2 are LNHDA and SQIVND (reference sequence). The CDR3 loop spans 12 amino acids. The CDR3 protein is CACQGEGTEAFF. As DNA, the CDR3 is TGTGCTTGTCAGGGGGAAGGAACTGAAGCTTTCTTT.

V is TRBV5-4 and J is TRBJ2-2, with 10 positions matching TRBD2. Germline CDR1 and CDR2: SGHNT and YYREEE (reference sequence). CDR3 size: 18 residues. The ends lost 1 base at V and 6 bases at J; junction bases unmatched: 12. CDR3 residues: CASSLMASSGSFAGELFF. CDR3 nucleotide sequence: TGTGCCAGCAGCTTGATGGCGTCTAGCGGGAGTTTCGCCGGGGAGCTGTTTTTT.

CDR3 sequence (DNA): TGTGCCACTTGGACAGGGGACAATGAGCAGTTCTTC. It yields the protein CATWTGDNEQFF. The chain carries TRBV6-5 and TRBJ2-1, with TRBD1 identical over 9 bases. The V segment lost 10 bases and the J segment 5 bases; nucleotides outside the gene matches: 3. The CDR3 consists of 12 residues. CDR1 and CDR2 from the germline V gene are MNHEY and SVGAGI.

The chain employs TRBV9 and TRBJ2-3, with TRBD1 matching over 12 bases. Per the germline V gene, CDR1 is SGDLS and CDR2 is YYNGEE. J was trimmed by 2 bases and V by 2 bases; bases with no gene match: 21. The CDR3 is made up of 22 amino acids. CDR3 coding DNA: TGTGCCAGCAGCGTGACCCCGGGACAGGGGGCTAGCGGCAAGAAATTCACAGATACGCAGTATTTT. Translation gives CASSVTPGQGASGKKFTDTQYF.

V usage is TRBV5-4 and J usage is TRBJ1-2, with 7 bases matching TRBD1. The CDR3 is made up of 14 amino acids. With V trimmed by 3 bases and J by 3 bases, 5 bases remained unmatched. CDR1 and CDR2 (germline): SGHNT, YYREEE (reference sequence). CDR3 sequence: CASSWDRQYYGYTF. For the CDR3, the DNA is TGTGCCAGCAGCTGGGACAGACAATACTATGGCTACACCTTC. Full variable domain (missing parts from reference TRBV5-4 and TRBJ1-2): ETGVTQSPTHLIKTRGQQVTLRCSSQSGHNTVSWYQQALGQGPQFIFQYYREEENGRGNFPPRFSGLQFPNYSSELNVNALELDDSALYLCASSWDRQYYGYTFGSGTRLTVV.

Of note for this clone: The same CDR3 arises from other DNA sequences in this sample as well. The rearrangement uses TRBV11-2 and TRBJ1-1; D gene ambiguous. V gave up 4 bases and J gave up 10 bases, with 10 bases separating them. This CDR3 has 11 residues. Germline CDR1 reads SGHAT; CDR2 reads FQNNGV. CDR3 sequence (DNA): TGTGCCAGCAGCTCACGAGAACGAGCTTTCTTT. The encoded protein is CASSSRERAFF.

The chain recombines TRBV5-6 with TRBJ2-7, with 8 nucleotides matching TRBD1. With 4 bases clipped from V and 2 bases from J, the junction kept 8 bases outside the gene matches. Germline CDR1 reads SGHDT; CDR2 reads YYEEEE. There are 15 residues in the CDR3. Here the CDR3 reads CASSQEGQATYEQYF. CDR3 in DNA: TGTGCCAGCAGCCAGGAGGGACAGGCGACCTACGAGCAGTACTTC.

This chain joins TRBV5-4 and TRBJ1-2, with D possibly matching TRBD1 (5 bases). The CDR3 sequence is 17 residues long. V lost 0 bases and J 3 bases, leaving 18 bases between the germline ends. Germline V gives CDR1 SGHNT, CDR2 YYREEE (reference sequence). DNA of the CDR3: TGTGCCAGCAGCTTGGCCCCCCCGTCAGGGAACGACTATGGCTACACCTTC. This sequence encodes CASSLAPPSGNDYGYTF.

V and J are TRBV19 and TRBJ1-5; 9 bases match TRBD1. Germline V CDR1 and CDR2: LNHDA, SQIVND (reference sequence). This CDR3 region has 16 residues. V shed 4 bases, J shed 0 bases, and the junction held 4 bases outside the gene matches. As DNA, the CDR3 is TGTGCCAGTAGTACGGGACAGGGCTATAGCAATCAGCCCCAGCATTTT. Translating it yields CASSTGQGYSNQPQHF.

The chain couples TRBV30 to TRBJ2-1; weak D call: TRBD2 (6 bases). The CDR3 spans 15 residues. Trimming shortened V by 2 bases and J by 8 bases, and 19 bases separated the two germline ends. Germline V gives CDR1 GTSNPN, CDR2 SVGIG (reference sequence). This chain's CDR3 is CAWSPGTPLDYEQFF. The CDR3 DNA sequence: TGTGCCTGGAGTCCCGGGACTCCCTTGGACTATGAGCAGTTCTTC.

The V call is TRBV7-2, the J call TRBJ2-1, with D maybe TRBD2 (5 bases). V gave up 2 bases and J gave up 5 bases, with 19 bases separating them. The CDR3 length is 17 residues. Germline V gives CDR1 SGHTA, CDR2 FQGNSA. CDR3: CASSLRRYERTHNEQFF. CDR3 sequence (DNA): TGTGCCAGCAGCTTAAGGCGCTACGAGCGGACTCACAATGAGCAGTTCTTC.

The rearrangement uses TRBV30 and TRBJ2-5; D gene ambiguous. The CDR3 is 11 residues long. With 4 bases removed from V and 6 bases from J, the gap between germline ends came to 9 bases. Looked up from germline, CDR1 is GTSNPN and CDR2 is SVGIG (reference sequence). In DNA form, the CDR3 reads TGTGCCTGGAAATCAATCCAGACCCAGTACTTC. As protein: CAWKSIQTQYF. The variable domain in full, with the rest retrieved from reference TRBV30 and TRBJ2-5, is SQTIHQWPATLVQPVGSPLSLECTVEGTSNPNLYWYRQAAGRGLQLLFYSVGIGQISSEVPQNLSASRPQDRQFILSSKKLLLSDSGFYLCAWKSIQTQYFGPGTRLLVL.

The V call is TRBV27, the J call TRBJ1-5, with D possibly matching TRBD1 (5 bases). V shed 0 bases and J shed 1 base, with 10 bases lying between them. The germline V gene has CDR1 MNHEY and CDR2 SMNVEV (reference sequence). This CDR3 has 16 residues. CDR3 amino acids: CASSLSGRTSNQPQHF. The CDR3 DNA sequence: TGTGCCAGCAGTTTATCGGGCAGGACAAGCAATCAGCCCCAGCATTTT.

V gene TRBV5-1 combines with J gene TRBJ2-3, with no clear D. V gave up 1 base and J gave up 0 bases, with 6 bases separating them. This CDR3 spans 14 amino acids. Germline CDR1 and CDR2: SGHRS and YFSETQ. Here the CDR3 reads CASSLRSSTDTQYF. The CDR3 coding sequence is TGCGCCAGCAGCTTGAGAAGCAGCACAGATACGCAGTATTTT.